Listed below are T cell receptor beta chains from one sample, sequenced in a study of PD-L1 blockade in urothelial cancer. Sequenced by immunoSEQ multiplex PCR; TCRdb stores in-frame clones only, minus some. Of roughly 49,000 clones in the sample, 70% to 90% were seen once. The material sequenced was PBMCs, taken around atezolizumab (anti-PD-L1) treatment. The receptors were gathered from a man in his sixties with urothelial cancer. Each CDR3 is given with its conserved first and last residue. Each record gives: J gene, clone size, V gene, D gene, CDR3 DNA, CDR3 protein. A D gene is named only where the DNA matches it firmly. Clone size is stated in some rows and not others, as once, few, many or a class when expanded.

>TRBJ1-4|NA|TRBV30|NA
TGTGCCTGGAGTGTACGAGAAAGTGAAAAACTGTTTTTT
CAWSVRESEKLFF
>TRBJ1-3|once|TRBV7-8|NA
TGTGCCAGCAGCCCGCTGACAGGAACCCTGGGCACCATATATTTT
CASSPLTGTLGTIYF
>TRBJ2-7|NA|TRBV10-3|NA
TGTGCCATCAGGCCGGGGATCGAGTGGGGAGAGCAGTACTTC
CAIRPGIEWGEQYF
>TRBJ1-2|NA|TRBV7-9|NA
TGTGCCAGCAGCTTAGAACAAACCCAGGCCTTCTATGGCTACACCTTC
CASSLEQTQAFYGYTF
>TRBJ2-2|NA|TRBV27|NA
TGTGCCAGCAGTTTGGGGGCCAAAAACACCGGGGAGCTGTTTTTT
CASSLGAKNTGELFF
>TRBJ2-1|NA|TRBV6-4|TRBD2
TGTGCCAGCAGTGACGGAGCGGGGGGCCATGAGCAGTTCTTC
CASSDGAGGHEQFF
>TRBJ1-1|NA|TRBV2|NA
TGTGCCAGCAGTGAAAGGTATGGGGGCGCGAACACTGAAGCTTTCTTT
CASSERYGGANTEAFF
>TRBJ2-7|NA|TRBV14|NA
TGTGCCAGCAGCCAGAGGGGGTATGGCGAGCAGTACTTC
CASSQRGYGEQYF
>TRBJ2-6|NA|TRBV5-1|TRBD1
TGCGCCAGCAGCTTGGCACAGGGGCCCTCTGGGGCCAACGTCCTGACTTTC
CASSLAQGPSGANVLTF
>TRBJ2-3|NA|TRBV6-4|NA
TGTGCCAGCAGTGCCCCCCGGGACTTATTCTCCCAGTATTTT
CASSAPRDLFSQYF
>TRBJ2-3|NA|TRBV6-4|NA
TGTGCCAGCAGTGACGGACAGCCCACAGATACGCAGTATTTT
CASSDGQPTDTQYF
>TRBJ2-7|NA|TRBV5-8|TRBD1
TGTGCCAGCAGCCCGGGGACAGGGGGTCGGTACGAGCAGTACTTC
CASSPGTGGRYEQYF
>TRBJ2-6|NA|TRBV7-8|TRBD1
TGTGCCAGCAGCTTAGGGACAGGGGGCTCTGGGGCCAACGTCCTGACTTTC
CASSLGTGGSGANVLTF
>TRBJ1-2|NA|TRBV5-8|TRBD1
TGTGCCAGCAGCTTGGCGGGGACAGGGTCCTTGGTCTACACCTTC
CASSLAGTGSLVYTF
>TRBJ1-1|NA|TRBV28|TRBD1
TGTGCCAGCGAACCGGGACAGGGTGGAATCGCTGAAGCTTTCTTT
CASEPGQGGIAEAFF
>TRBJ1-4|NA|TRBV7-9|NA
TGTGCCAGCAGCTCCGGACAGACTGGACATGAAAAACTGTTTTTT
CASSSGQTGHEKLFF
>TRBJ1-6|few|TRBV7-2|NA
TGTGCCAGCAGCTTATACCACGGTCGTTCACCCCTCCACTTT
CASSLYHGRSPLHF
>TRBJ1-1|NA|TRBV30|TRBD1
TGTGCCTGGAGCGGACAGGGGGCCGGAACTGAAGCTTTCTTT
CAWSGQGAGTEAFF
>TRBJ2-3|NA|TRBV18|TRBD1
TGTGCCAGCTCACCAGGGCAGGGGGCAGATACGCAGTATTTT
CASSPGQGADTQYF
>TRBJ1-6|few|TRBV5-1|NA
TGCGCCAGCAGCTTAGAGAATTCACCCCTCCACTTT
CASSLENSPLHF
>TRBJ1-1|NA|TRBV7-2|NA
TGTGCCAGCACCGACAGACGGACTGAAGCTTTCTTT
CASTDRRTEAFF
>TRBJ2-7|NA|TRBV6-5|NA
TGTGCCAGCAGCCCCGCAGGGGGAGGTTACGAGCAGTACTTC
CASSPAGGGYEQYF
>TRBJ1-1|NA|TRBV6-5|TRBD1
TGTGCCAGCTTAGACAGGGGGCGGGGTGAAGCTTTCTTT
CASLDRGRGEAFF
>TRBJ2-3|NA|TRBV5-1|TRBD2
TGCGCCAGCAGCTTGGGACTAGCGGGGGGGTTAGATACGCAGTATTTT
CASSLGLAGGLDTQYF
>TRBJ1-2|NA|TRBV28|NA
TGTGCCAGCAGTGGCGCGGGGGGACTCTATGGCTACACCTTC
CASSGAGGLYGYTF
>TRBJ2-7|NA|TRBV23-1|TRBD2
TGCGCCAGCAGTCCGGGACTAGCGGGTTGCTCCTACGAGCAGTACTTC
CASSPGLAGCSYEQYF
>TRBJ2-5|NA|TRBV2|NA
TGTGCCAGCAGTGGCACTGGCCAAGAGACCCAGTACTTC
CASSGTGQETQYF
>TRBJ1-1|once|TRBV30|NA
TGTGCCTGCCATAGGGGCGCTGAAGCTTTCTTT
CACHRGAEAFF
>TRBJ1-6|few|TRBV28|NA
TGTGCCAGCAGTGGGGGGGGTAGTAATTCACCCCTCCACTTT
CASSGGGSNSPLHF
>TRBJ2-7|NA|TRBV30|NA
TGTGCCTGGAGCCTATCCGTCTACGAGCAGTACTTC
CAWSLSVYEQYF
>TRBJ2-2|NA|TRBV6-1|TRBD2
TGTGCCAGCGCGGCGGGGGTTAACACCGGGGAGCTGTTTTTT
CASAAGVNTGELFF
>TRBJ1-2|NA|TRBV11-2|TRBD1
TGTGCCAGCAGCTTATCCATGACAGGGCCCTATGGCTACACCTTC
CASSLSMTGPYGYTF
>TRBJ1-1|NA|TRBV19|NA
TGTGCCAGTAGTATAGGAGGGAAGAAGAACACTGAAGCTTTCTTT
CASSIGGKKNTEAFF
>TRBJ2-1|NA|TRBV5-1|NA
TGCGCCAGCAAGGAACCAGGGAACAACAATGAGCAGTTCTTC
CASKEPGNNNEQFF
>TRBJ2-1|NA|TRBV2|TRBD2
TGTGCCAGCTCCAGACGGGGGGAGTACAATGAGCAGTTCTTC
CASSRRGEYNEQFF
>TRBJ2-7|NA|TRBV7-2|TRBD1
TGTGCCAGTTGCCGGGACAGGGCCTACGAGCAGTACTTC
CASCRDRAYEQYF
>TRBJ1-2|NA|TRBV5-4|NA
TGTGCCAGCGACGACCGGGGGGGTGCTAACTATGGCTACACCTTC
CASDDRGGANYGYTF
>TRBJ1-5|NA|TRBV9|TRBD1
TGTGCCAGCAGCGTAGGAGGGACAGGGATTCAGCCCCAGCATTTT
CASSVGGTGIQPQHF
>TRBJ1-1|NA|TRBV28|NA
TGTGCCAGCAGTTTTAGTTCATGGGCCGCTGAAGCTTTCTTT
CASSFSSWAAEAFF
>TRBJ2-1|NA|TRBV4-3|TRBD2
TGCGCCAGCAGCCAAGAACAAGCGGGGGGTTACAATGAGCAGTTCTTC
CASSQEQAGGYNEQFF
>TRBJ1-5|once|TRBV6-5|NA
TGTGCCAGCAGTTACTTAGGGGAGGAACAGCCCCAGCATTTT
CASSYLGEEQPQHF
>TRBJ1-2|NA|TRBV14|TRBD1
TGTGCCAGCAGCCCCGTGGACGACAGGGTCTATGGCTACACCTTC
CASSPVDDRVYGYTF
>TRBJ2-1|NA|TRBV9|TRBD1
TGTGCCAGCAGCGTCCTCGATGGACAGGCGACGCCCAGGCTACAGTTCTTC
CASSVLDGQATPRLQFF
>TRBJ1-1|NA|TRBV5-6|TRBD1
TGTGCCAGCAGCCGGGACAGGGGAAACACTGAAGCTTTCTTT
CASSRDRGNTEAFF
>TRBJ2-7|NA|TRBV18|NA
TGTGCCAGCTCACCACTCGAAGGGGCCGAGCAGTACTTC
CASSPLEGAEQYF
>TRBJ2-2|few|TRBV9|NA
TGTGCCAGCAGCAACCGTTGGGACTCCCCCTTGACAATAAACACCGGGGAGCTGTTTTTT
CASSNRWDSPLTINTGELFF
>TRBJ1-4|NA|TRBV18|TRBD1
TGTGCCAGCTCACCCCCAAGGACAGGGAAATTCGAAGATGAAAAACTGTTTTTT
CASSPPRTGKFEDEKLFF
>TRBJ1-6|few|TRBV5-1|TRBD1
TGCGCCAGCAGCAATGGGACAGGGGGACGATCACCCCTCCACTTT
CASSNGTGGRSPLHF
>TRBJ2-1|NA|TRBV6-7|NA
TGTGCCAGCAGTTACCCACGTTTGGGGGCCCATGAGCAGTTCTTC
CASSYPRLGAHEQFF
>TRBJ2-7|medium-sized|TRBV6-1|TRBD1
TGTGCCGGAGGCGCCTTGGGGCAGGGGGTCGAGCAGTACTTC
CAGGALGQGVEQYF
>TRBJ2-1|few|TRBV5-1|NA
TGCGCCAGCCGGACATCTGTGCGGGATAGGCAGTTCTTC
CASRTSVRDRQFF
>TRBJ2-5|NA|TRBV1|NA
TGCACCAGCTATCAGCGGGGGGGGCCCCAAGAGACCCAGTACTTC
CTSYQRGGPQETQYF
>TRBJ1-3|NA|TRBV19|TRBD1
TGTGCCGGCAGGACCGGGACAGGGAGCAGGTCTGGAAACACCATATATTTT
CAGRTGTGSRSGNTIYF
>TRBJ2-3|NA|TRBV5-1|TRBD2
TGCGCCAGCAGCTTTCGACTAGCGGGGGTCACAGATACGCAGTATTTT
CASSFRLAGVTDTQYF
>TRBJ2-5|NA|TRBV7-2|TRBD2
TGTGCCAGCAGCTTAGGGACGCCGGGCGGGGGGGCCCGCCAAGAGACCCAGTACTTC
CASSLGTPGGGARQETQYF